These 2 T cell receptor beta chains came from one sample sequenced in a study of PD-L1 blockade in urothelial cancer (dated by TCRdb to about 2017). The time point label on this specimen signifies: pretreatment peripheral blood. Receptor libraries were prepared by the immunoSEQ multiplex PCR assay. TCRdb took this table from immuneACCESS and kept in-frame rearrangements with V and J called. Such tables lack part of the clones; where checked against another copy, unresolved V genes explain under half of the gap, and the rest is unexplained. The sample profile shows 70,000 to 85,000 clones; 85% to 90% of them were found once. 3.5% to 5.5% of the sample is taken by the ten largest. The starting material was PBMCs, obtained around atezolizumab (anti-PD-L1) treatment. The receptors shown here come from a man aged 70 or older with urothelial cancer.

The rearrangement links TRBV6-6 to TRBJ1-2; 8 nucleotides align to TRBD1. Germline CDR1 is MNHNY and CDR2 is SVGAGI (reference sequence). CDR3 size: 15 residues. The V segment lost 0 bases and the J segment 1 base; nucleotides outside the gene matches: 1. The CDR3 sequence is CASSYSTGVNYGYTF. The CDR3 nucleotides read TGTGCCAGCAGTTACTCGACAGGGGTTAACTATGGCTACACCTTC.

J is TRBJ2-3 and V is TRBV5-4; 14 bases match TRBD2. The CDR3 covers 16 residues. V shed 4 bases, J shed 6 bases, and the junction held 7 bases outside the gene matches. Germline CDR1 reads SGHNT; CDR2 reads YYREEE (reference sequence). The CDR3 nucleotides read TGTGCCAGCAGCGAGGGGACTAGCGGGAGTTTTGATACGCAGTATTTT. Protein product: CASSEGTSGSFDTQYF. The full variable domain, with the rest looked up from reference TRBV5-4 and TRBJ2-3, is ETGVTQSPTHLIKTRGQQVTLRCSSQSGHNTVSWYQQALGQGPQFIFQYYREEENGRGNFPPRFSGLQFPNYSSELNVNALELDDSALYLCASSEGTSGSFDTQYFGPGTRLTVL.